Shown below are 29 T cell receptor beta chains from a single sample sequenced in a study of T cell repertoires in cytomegalovirus infection. TCRdb reprocessed the reads with MiXCR, giving one entry per CDR3 protein. The sample holds 20,000 to 30,000 distinct CDR3 sequences, about 22% seen once. These receptors' targets are unknown. The sequencing used CD8+ T cells from cultured PBMCs, collected from culture after CMV antigen stimulation. The receptor set was obtained from a human donor in good health (CMV status not recorded). Some clones in this sample may be carry-over from other donors' samples.

V usage is TRBV6-1 and J usage is TRBJ1-3; D is unresolved. The length of the CDR3 is 13 residues. Germline V gives CDR1 MNHNS, CDR2 SASEGT. V was clipped by 5 bases and J by 4 bases, with 9 bases between them. The CDR3 coding sequence is TGTGCCAGCAGTTCCGAGCTGGGAAACACCATATATTTT. This translates into CASSSELGNTIYF.

The count of this clonotype is one. V is TRBV5-1 and J is TRBJ2-7; 10 nucleotides align to TRBD1. The trim removed 0 bases at V and 0 bases at J, leaving 3 bases unmatched. The CDR3 sequence is 16 residues long. Per germline, CDR1 SGHRS and CDR2 YFSETQ. CDR3 residues: CASSLGWTGGSYEQYF. DNA for the CDR3: TGCGCCAGCAGCTTGGGGTGGACAGGGGGCTCCTACGAGCAGTACTTC.

This sequence joins TRBV2 and TRBJ2-6; D may correspond to TRBD1 or TRBD2 (5 bases each). The germline V gene encodes CDR1 SNHLY and CDR2 FYNNEI. V was clipped by 6 bases and J by 4 bases, with 13 bases between them. The CDR3 runs 15 residues. CDR3 protein: CASRWSEGGANVLTF. Here the CDR3 DNA reads TGTGCCAGCAGGTGGAGCGAGGGGGGGGCCAACGTCCTGACTTTC.

This clonotype appeared a few times. The chain couples TRBV5-4 to TRBJ2-7, with 8 bases fitting TRBD1. The V and J ends lost 0 bases and 1 base, in that order; junction bases with no gene match: 3. Looked up from germline, CDR1 is SGHNT and CDR2 is YYREEE (reference sequence). This CDR3 region has 15 residues. The CDR3 region is CASSLGRGLSYEQYF. CDR3 coding DNA: TGTGCCAGCAGCTTGGGCAGGGGGCTATCCTACGAGCAGTACTTC.

J is TRBJ1-2 and V is TRBV6-5, with 8 bases matching TRBD1. CDR1 MNHEY and CDR2 SVGAGI come from the germline V gene. This CDR3 is 16 amino acids long. The V segment lost 2 bases and the J segment 3 bases; nucleotides outside the gene matches: 8. CDR3 amino acids: CASSYRPDRADYGYTF. CDR3 nucleotides: TGTGCCAGCAGTTACAGACCGGACAGGGCAGACTATGGCTACACCTTC.

J is TRBJ1-4 and V is TRBV19, with D perhaps matching TRBD1 (6 bases). Trimming left V 9 bases short and J 0 bases short, with 11 bases between. Germline loops: CDR1 LNHDA, CDR2 SQIVND (reference sequence). The CDR3 runs 14 residues. The CDR3 protein is CASRQAATNEKLFF. The DNA for the CDR3 is TGTGCCAGCCGACAGGCAGCAACTAATGAAAAACTGTTTTTT.

The chain has TRBV5-4 and TRBJ2-3; a weak D match, TRBD2 (6 bases). V lost 1 base, J lost 5 bases, and 14 bases lay in between. The V gene's germline CDR1 is SGHNT and CDR2 YYREEE (reference sequence). The CDR3 has 15 residues. The CDR3 region is CASSLTGEDRDTQYF. The CDR3 DNA reads as TGTGCCAGCAGCTTGACCGGGGAGGATAGAGATACGCAGTATTTT.

In its sample, this clonotype was seen a few times. The chain couples TRBV6-5 to TRBJ1-1; 10 nucleotides align to TRBD1. Germline assignment: CDR1 MNHEY and CDR2 SVGAGI. V dropped 2 bases and J dropped 6; count of bases not matched to a gene: 9. The CDR3 covers 16 residues. DNA for the CDR3: TGTGCCAGCAGTTACACCCAATCGACAGGGGGCCCTGAAGCTTTCTTT. Translated: CASSYTQSTGGPEAFF.

This clonotype was detected only once. This chain uses TRBV6-5 with TRBJ1-5; D gene unclear. The CDR3 runs to 15 residues. With 0 bases removed from V and 2 bases from J, the gap between germline ends came to 8 bases. Germline CDR1 and CDR2: MNHEY and SVGAGI. The CDR3: CASSYSLSGNQPQHF. The CDR3 DNA follows: TGTGCCAGCAGTTACTCGTTGTCAGGCAATCAGCCCCAGCATTTT.

The chain joins TRBV12-3 or TRBV12-4 to TRBJ1-6; D is perhaps TRBD1 (6 bases). V was cut by 6 bases and J by 7 bases, with 13 bases left in between. The CDR3 loop spans 14 amino acids. CDR3 protein: CASSPDDRNSPLHF. The CDR3 nucleotides are TGTGCCAGCAGCCCCGACGACAGGAATTCACCCCTCCACTTT.

This clonotype has at least ten counts. The chain links TRBV7-2 to TRBJ2-7; D remains ambiguous. The CDR3 covers 15 residues. CDR1 is SGHTA and CDR2 is FQGNSA in the germline V gene. Deletions cut 3 bases from V and 0 bases from J, with 12 bases between. This CDR3 reads CASSLWAGSSYEQYF. In nucleotides, the CDR3 is TGTGCCAGCAGCTTGTGGGCAGGCTCCTCCTACGAGCAGTACTTC. Together with reference TRBV7-2 and TRBJ2-7, the CDR3 gives the full variable domain: GAGVSQSPSNKVTEKGKDVELRCDPISGHTALYWYRQSLGQGLEFLIYFQGNSAPDKSGLPSDRFSAERTGGSVSTLTIQRTQQEDSAVYLCASSLWAGSSYEQYFGPGTRLTVT.

This clonotype came up many times. The gene calls are TRBV28 and TRBJ2-4, with D possibly TRBD1 on 6 matching bases. This CDR3 has 13 amino acids. The V and J ends lost 2 bases and 8 bases respectively, with 10 bases between them. Germline V gene lookup returns CDR1 MDHEN and CDR2 SYDVKM. The CDR3, as DNA: TGTGCCAGCAGTTTACCGGGACATGACATTCAGTACTTC. Encoded protein: CASSLPGHDIQYF.

This clonotype was seen only a few times. The rearrangement links TRBV28 to TRBJ2-1; 7 nucleotides match TRBD2. Germline V gene lookup returns CDR1 MDHEN and CDR2 SYDVKM. V was pared by 3 bases and J by 11 bases, with 16 bases of the junction left unmatched. The length of the CDR3 is 16 residues. In DNA form, the CDR3 reads TGTGCCAGCAGTTTTCAAATTTCCTCGGCCGGGACTAAGCAGTTCTTC. Encoded protein: CASSFQISSAGTKQFF.

This chain joins TRBV27 and TRBJ2-6; possibly TRBD1 for D (6 bases). The CDR3 covers 21 residues. Trimming left V 0 bases short and J 0 bases short, with 21 bases between. Germline-derived CDR1 and CDR2 are MNHEY and SMNVEV (reference sequence). Here the CDR3 DNA reads TGTGCCAGCAGTTTATCCGGGCTAGAGACAGGTCACTACTCTGGGGCCAACGTCCTGACTTTC. Translated: CASSLSGLETGHYSGANVLTF.

This clonotype was seen a single time. The chain combines TRBV19 with TRBJ1-4; 8 positions match TRBD1. There are 13 residues in the CDR3. Per germline, CDR1 LNHDA and CDR2 SQIVND (reference sequence). The ends lost 11 bases at V and 8 bases at J; junction bases unmatched: 10. The CDR3, as DNA: TGTGCCTGTCGGACAGGGCATGGGGAAAAACTGTTTTTT. This codes for CACRTGHGEKLFF.

This clonotype was counted ten times or more. This chain connects TRBV7-2 to TRBJ1-6, with D possibly being TRBD1 (6 bases). Per the germline V gene, CDR1 is SGHTA and CDR2 is FQGNSA. Trimming shortened V by 5 bases and J by 1 base, and 15 bases separated the two germline ends. CDR3 length equals 17 residues. CDR3 amino acids: CASSGRGRGSYNSPLHF. The CDR3, as DNA: TGTGCCAGCAGCGGCAGGGGTAGAGGATCCTATAATTCACCCCTCCACTTT. Together with reference TRBV7-2 and TRBJ1-6, the CDR3 gives the full variable domain: GAGVSQSPSNKVTEKGKDVELRCDPISGHTALYWYRQSLGQGLEFLIYFQGNSAPDKSGLPSDRFSAERTGGSVSTLTIQRTQQEDSAVYLCASSGRGRGSYNSPLHFGNGTRLTVT.

A note on this clonotype: This clone may be a read error of a much larger clone one base away. This chain uses TRBV7-6 with TRBJ2-7, with a tentative D call TRBD2 (7 bases). This CDR3 has 15 amino acids. V gave up 4 bases and J gave up 5 bases, with 18 bases separating them. The germline V gene encodes CDR1 SGHVS and CDR2 FNYEAQ. The CDR3 loop reads CASSSEGGGPHEQYF. CDR3 coding DNA: TGTGCCAGCAGCTCCGAGGGGGGGGGGCCGCACGAGCAGTACTTC.

In its sample, this clonotype was seen many times. CDR3 sequence: CASSLGGRGLGTEAFF. CDR3 DNA: TGTGCCAGCAGCTTAGGGGGCAGGGGGCTGGGCACTGAAGCTTTCTTT. The V gene is TRBV7-8, the J gene TRBJ1-1; 8 positions agree with TRBD1. This CDR3 spans 16 amino acids. Germline lookup yields CDR1 SGHVS and CDR2 FQNEAQ. V shed 1 base, J shed 4 bases, and the junction held 8 bases outside the gene matches.

This clonotype was counted at least ten times. The CDR3 here is CASSLAQGMNTEAFF. The CDR3 bases are TGTGCCAGCAGCTTAGCACAGGGAATGAACACTGAAGCTTTCTTT. The V and J genes are TRBV7-6 and TRBJ1-1; a possible D gene is TRBD1 (6 bases). Trimming pared 0 bases from V and 0 bases from J, leaving 8 bases between. Germline CDR1 SGHVS, CDR2 FNYEAQ. The CDR3 sequence is 15 residues long.

This clonotype was recorded at least ten times. The rearrangement links TRBV7-6 to TRBJ1-1, with D possibly being TRBD1 (5 bases). Germline V gene sequence: CDR1 SGHVS, CDR2 FNYEAQ. The CDR3 runs to 17 residues. Trimming took off 2 bases at V and 1 base at J, with 17 bases between the two ends. CDR3 DNA sequence: TGTGCCAGCAGCTTACGGGGGTTCGGGAGGGGGAACACTGAAGCTTTCTTT. It yields the protein CASSLRGFGRGNTEAFF.

The gene calls are TRBV27 and TRBJ1-3, with 7 nucleotides matching TRBD1. CDR3 size: 15 residues. CDR1 and CDR2 (germline): MNHEY, SMNVEV (reference sequence). Losses at the gene ends were 3 bases for V and 4 bases for J; bases not matched to a gene: 6. The CDR3 DNA reads TGTGCCAGCAGTTTGTACAGGGGTGCAGGAAACACCATATATTTT. It specifies CASSLYRGAGNTIYF.

The sample holds many counts of this clonotype. The V gene is TRBV12-3 or TRBV12-4, the J gene TRBJ2-2; D not resolved. Trimming pared 6 bases from V and 1 base from J, leaving 6 bases between. The CDR3 consists of 13 residues. The CDR3 DNA follows: TGTGCCAGCAGCAGCCGGAACACCGGGGAGCTGTTTTTT. Translation: CASSSRNTGELFF.

The rearrangement links TRBV6-2 or TRBV6-3 to TRBJ2-5, with 10 bases lining up with TRBD1. CDR3 length: 14 residues. CDR1 and CDR2 from the germline V gene are MNHEY and SVGEGT. V dropped 7 bases and J dropped 3; count of bases not matched to a gene: 5. This CDR3 reads CASMTGGSEETQYF. CDR3 bases: TGTGCCAGCATGACAGGGGGCTCGGAAGAGACCCAGTACTTC.

This clonotype was found a few times. The CDR3 bases are TGTGCCAGTACATACGAGACAGGGGCGAACTATGGCTACACCTTC. Translating gives CASTYETGANYGYTF. The chain couples TRBV2 to TRBJ1-2; 8 positions match TRBD1. Germline loops: CDR1 SNHLY, CDR2 FYNNEI. The CDR3 sequence is 15 residues long. V shed 9 bases and J 2 bases; nucleotides not matched to a gene: 11.

The V gene is TRBV19, the J gene TRBJ2-3; D uncertain. The CDR3 is made up of 13 amino acids. V was pared by 1 base and J by 4 bases, with 6 bases between. The germline V gene encodes CDR1 LNHDA and CDR2 SQIVND (reference sequence). The CDR3 coding sequence is TGTGCCAGTAGTATAGTACTTCCAGATACGCAGTATTTT. This encodes CASSIVLPDTQYF. The full variable domain, with the rest looked up from reference TRBV19 and TRBJ2-3, is DGGITQSPKYLFRKEGQNVTLSCEQNLNHDAMYWYRQDPGQGLRLIYYSQIVNDFQKGDIAEGYSVSREKKESFPLTVTSAQKNPTAFYLCASSIVLPDTQYFGPGTRLTVL.

This clonotype was seen more than once but under ten times. The V and J genes are TRBV2 and TRBJ2-7; D gene ambiguous. CDR1 is SNHLY and CDR2 is FYNNEI in the germline V gene. Trimming left V 1 base short and J 3 bases short, with 10 bases between. This CDR3 is built from 14 residues. The CDR3 region is CASSEGKLHYEQYF. CDR3 nucleotide sequence: TGTGCCAGCAGTGAAGGGAAGCTTCACTACGAGCAGTACTTC.

The chain employs TRBV6-2 or TRBV6-3 and TRBJ2-1, with D hard to call. The germline V gene has CDR1 MNHEY and CDR2 SVGEGT. The V end was cut by 0 bases, the J end by 0 bases, with 15 bases between. The CDR3 sequence is 18 residues long. CDR3 nucleotide sequence: TGTGCCAGCAGTTACTCTAGAATCGCGTCCTTCTCCTACAATGAGCAGTTCTTC. Protein: CASSYSRIASFSYNEQFF.

This chain connects TRBV28 to TRBJ2-7; D gene uncertain. Per the germline V gene, CDR1 is MDHEN and CDR2 is SYDVKM. V gave up 3 bases and J gave up 4 bases, with 13 bases separating them. The CDR3 has 14 amino acids. DNA for the CDR3: TGTGCCAGCAGTTTTGAAAGTGGCAGATACGAGCAGTACTTC. It translates to CASSFESGRYEQYF.

This clonotype was observed at least ten times. This rearrangement joins TRBV7-9 to TRBJ2-1, with 11 bases aligning to TRBD2. V shed 3 bases, J shed 4 bases, and the junction held 5 bases outside the gene matches. CDR3 size: 16 residues. Germline CDR1 and CDR2: SEHNR and FQNEAQ (reference sequence). The CDR3 region has the DNA TGTGCCAGCAGCTTGATGGGACTAGCGGAATACAATGAGCAGTTCTTC. Its protein is CASSLMGLAEYNEQFF.